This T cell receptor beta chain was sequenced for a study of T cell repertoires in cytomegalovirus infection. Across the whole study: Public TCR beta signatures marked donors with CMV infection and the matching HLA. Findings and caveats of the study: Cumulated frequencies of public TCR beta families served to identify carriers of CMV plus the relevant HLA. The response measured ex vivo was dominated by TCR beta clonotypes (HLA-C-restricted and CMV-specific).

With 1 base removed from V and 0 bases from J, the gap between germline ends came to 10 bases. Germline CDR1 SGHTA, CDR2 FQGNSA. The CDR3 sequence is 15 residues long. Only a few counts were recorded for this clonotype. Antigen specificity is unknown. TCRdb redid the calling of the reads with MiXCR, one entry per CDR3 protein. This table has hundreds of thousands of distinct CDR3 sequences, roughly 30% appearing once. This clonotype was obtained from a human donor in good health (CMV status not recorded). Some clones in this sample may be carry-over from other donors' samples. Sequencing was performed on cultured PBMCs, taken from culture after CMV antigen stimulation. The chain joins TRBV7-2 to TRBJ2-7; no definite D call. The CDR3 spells CASSLGLSSSYEQYF. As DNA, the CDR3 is TGTGCCAGCAGCTTAGGGCTGTCCTCCTCCTACGAGCAGTACTTC.